This is a list of T cell receptor beta chains from one sample in a study of cytomegalovirus exposure and HLA in healthy donors. Assay: immunoSEQ multiplex PCR; the TCRdb copy retains only in-frame clones and omits some. The sample shows about 200,000 clones, around 75% of them seen only once. Sequencing input: PBMCs. Source of these receptors: a male donor in good health and CMV-seropositive. The CDR3 runs from the conserved cysteine through the conserved F or W. Fields, in order: J gene, D gene, clone size, V gene, CDR3 protein, CDR3 DNA. The D gene is left open where the match is weak. Clone size, where shown, is once, few, many, or a class for clones that have expanded.

J: TRBJ2-5; D: NA; size: once; V: TRBV28; CDR3: CASSPWTGENEETQYF; DNA: TGTGCCAGCAGTCCCTGGACGGGGGAAAACGAAGAGACCCAGTACTTC
J: TRBJ2-1; D: NA; size: NA; V: TRBV7-9; CDR3: CASSLVRGGIYNEQFF; DNA: TGTGCCAGCAGCTTAGTGCGCGGAGGGATCTACAATGAGCAGTTCTTC
J: TRBJ1-5; D: TRBD1; size: NA; V: TRBV4-1; CDR3: CASSRTQGDEDQPQHF; DNA: TGCGCCAGCAGCCGAACCCAGGGGGATGAGGATCAGCCCCAGCATTTT
J: TRBJ2-7; D: NA; size: once; V: TRBV21-1; CDR3: CASSKDGGGPYEQYF; DNA: TGTGCCAGCAGCAAAGATGGGGGAGGGCCATACGAGCAGTACTTC
J: TRBJ1-5; D: TRBD1; size: NA; V: TRBV2; CDR3: CASSEAMTGVQPQHF; DNA: TGTGCCAGCAGTGAAGCGATGACAGGGGTACAGCCCCAGCATTTT
J: TRBJ2-7; D: NA; size: NA; V: TRBV11-3; CDR3: CANVPGSKDSFYEQYF; DNA: TGTGCCAACGTACCTGGATCTAAGGACTCCTTCTACGAGCAGTACTTC
J: TRBJ1-2; D: NA; size: NA; V: TRBV21-1; CDR3: CASSKRHAYGYTF; DNA: TGTGCCAGCAGCAAAAGACACGCCTATGGCTACACCTTC
J: TRBJ1-4; D: NA; size: NA; V: TRBV9; CDR3: CASSPTGDHNEKLFF; DNA: TGTGCCAGCAGCCCGACGGGGGACCATAATGAAAAACTGTTTTTT
J: TRBJ2-5; D: TRBD2; size: NA; V: TRBV9; CDR3: CASSPGTSGDQETQYF; DNA: TGTGCCAGCAGCCCCGGGACTAGCGGGGACCAAGAGACCCAGTACTTC
J: TRBJ1-1; D: NA; size: NA; V: TRBV19; CDR3: CASTPGRVHTEAFF; DNA: TGTGCCAGTACCCCCGGGAGGGTCCACACTGAAGCTTTCTTT
J: TRBJ2-7; D: TRBD1; size: once; V: TRBV4-2; CDR3: CASSQDGTVASSYEQYF; DNA: TGTGCCAGCAGCCAAGACGGGACAGTAGCAAGCTCCTACGAGCAGTACTTC
J: TRBJ2-1; D: TRBD2; size: few; V: TRBV6-5; CDR3: CASSSRTSGYNEQFF; DNA: TGTGCCAGCAGTTCCCGGACTAGCGGATACAATGAGCAGTTCTTC
J: TRBJ1-1; D: TRBD1; size: NA; V: TRBV7-2; CDR3: CASSSRGLNTEAFF; DNA: TGTGCCAGCAGCTCCAGGGGGTTGAACACTGAAGCTTTCTTT
J: TRBJ1-4; D: NA; size: once; V: TRBV5-6; CDR3: CASGVGVSEKLFF; DNA: TGTGCCAGCGGGGTAGGGGTTAGTGAAAAACTGTTTTTT
J: TRBJ2-7; D: TRBD2; size: NA; V: TRBV5-1; CDR3: CASSPGTSTTYEQYF; DNA: TGCGCCAGCAGCCCCGGGACTAGCACCACCTACGAGCAGTACTTC
J: TRBJ2-3; D: NA; size: NA; V: TRBV7-3; CDR3: CASSWPEQGPDTQYF; DNA: TGTGCCAGCAGCTGGCCGGAACAGGGTCCAGATACGCAGTATTTT
J: TRBJ2-5; D: NA; size: few; V: TRBV18; CDR3: CASSPSRAQETQYF; DNA: TGTGCCAGCTCACCCTCGAGGGCCCAAGAGACCCAGTACTTC
J: TRBJ2-5; D: TRBD2; size: NA; V: TRBV15; CDR3: CATRLAGEETQYF; DNA: TGTGCCACTAGACTAGCGGGAGAAGAGACCCAGTACTTC
J: TRBJ2-7; D: NA; size: NA; V: TRBV27; CDR3: CASSSRLSNYEQYF; DNA: TGTGCCAGCAGTTCGAGACTATCGAACTACGAGCAGTACTTC
J: TRBJ2-5; D: TRBD1; size: NA; V: TRBV28; CDR3: CASTGTGGPKETQYF; DNA: TGTGCCAGCACCGGGACAGGGGGTCCAAAAGAGACCCAGTACTTC
J: TRBJ2-5; D: TRBD2; size: NA; V: TRBV4-1; CDR3: CASSQEGGLAGEGTQYF; DNA: TGCGCCAGCAGCCAAGAGGGTGGACTAGCGGGAGAGGGGACCCAGTACTTC
J: TRBJ2-2; D: NA; size: NA; V: TRBV4-2; CDR3: CASSQEMSRGTGELFF; DNA: TGTGCCAGCAGCCAAGAAATGAGTAGGGGAACCGGGGAGCTGTTTTTT
J: TRBJ2-5; D: TRBD2; size: NA; V: TRBV7-2; CDR3: CASSFSGGQETQYF; DNA: TGTGCCAGCAGCTTTAGCGGGGGCCAAGAGACCCAGTACTTC
J: TRBJ2-1; D: TRBD1; size: NA; V: TRBV19; CDR3: CASKGTGPANEQFF; DNA: TGTGCCAGTAAAGGGACAGGACCTGCCAATGAGCAGTTCTTC
J: TRBJ1-1; D: NA; size: NA; V: TRBV7-3; CDR3: CASSLRVLAPRSMNTEAFF; DNA: TGTGCCAGCAGCTTAAGGGTGCTGGCACCTAGAAGTATGAACACTGAAGCTTTCTTT
J: TRBJ1-1; D: TRBD1; size: NA; V: TRBV2; CDR3: CASSLQGEGEAFF; DNA: TGTGCCAGCAGCCTGCAGGGGGAAGGGGAAGCTTTCTTT
J: TRBJ2-1; D: NA; size: NA; V: TRBV2; CDR3: CASGLLNEQFF; DNA: TGTGCCAGCGGACTCCTCAATGAGCAGTTCTTC
J: TRBJ2-7; D: NA; size: NA; V: TRBV21-1; CDR3: CAIRPQYEQYF; DNA: TGTGCCATCCGCCCTCAGTACGAGCAGTACTTC
J: TRBJ2-3; D: NA; size: NA; V: TRBV7-9; CDR3: CASSQIGGSDTQYF; DNA: TGTGCCAGCAGCCAGATAGGGGGATCAGATACGCAGTATTTT
J: TRBJ2-1; D: NA; size: once; V: TRBV4-2; CDR3: CASSQEFNEQFF; DNA: TGTGCCAGCAGCCAGGAGTTTAATGAGCAGTTCTTC
J: TRBJ2-3; D: NA; size: NA; V: TRBV27; CDR3: CASSLSEWDTQYF; DNA: TGTGCCAGCAGTTTGTCCGAGTGGGATACGCAGTATTTT
J: TRBJ1-4; D: NA; size: NA; V: TRBV27; CDR3: CASSFLEPGLANEKLFF; DNA: TGTGCCAGCAGTTTTCTAGAACCGGGACTAGCTAATGAAAAACTGTTTTTT
J: TRBJ1-2; D: NA; size: NA; V: TRBV6-4; CDR3: CASSEAQGPNYGYTF; DNA: TGTGCCAGCAGTGAAGCTCAGGGGCCTAACTATGGCTACACCTTC
J: TRBJ1-2; D: NA; size: few; V: TRBV28; CDR3: CASSLGQGRYTF; DNA: TGTGCCAGCAGTTTAGGCCAGGGTCGCTACACCTTC
J: TRBJ2-3; D: NA; size: NA; V: TRBV2; CDR3: CASMWREVADTQYF; DNA: TGTGCCAGCATGTGGAGGGAGGTGGCAGATACGCAGTATTTT
J: TRBJ2-7; D: TRBD1; size: NA; V: TRBV5-1; CDR3: CASSLPGQGSYEQYF; DNA: TGCGCCAGCAGCTTACCGGGACAGGGCTCCTACGAGCAGTACTTC
J: TRBJ2-7; D: NA; size: once; V: TRBV5-1; CDR3: CASSLDLRDEQYF; DNA: TGCGCCAGCAGCTTGGACCTGAGGGACGAGCAGTACTTC
J: TRBJ2-4; D: NA; size: NA; V: TRBV7-9; CDR3: CSSSLDLNIQYF; DNA: TGTTCCAGCAGCTTAGATCTAAACATTCAGTACTTC